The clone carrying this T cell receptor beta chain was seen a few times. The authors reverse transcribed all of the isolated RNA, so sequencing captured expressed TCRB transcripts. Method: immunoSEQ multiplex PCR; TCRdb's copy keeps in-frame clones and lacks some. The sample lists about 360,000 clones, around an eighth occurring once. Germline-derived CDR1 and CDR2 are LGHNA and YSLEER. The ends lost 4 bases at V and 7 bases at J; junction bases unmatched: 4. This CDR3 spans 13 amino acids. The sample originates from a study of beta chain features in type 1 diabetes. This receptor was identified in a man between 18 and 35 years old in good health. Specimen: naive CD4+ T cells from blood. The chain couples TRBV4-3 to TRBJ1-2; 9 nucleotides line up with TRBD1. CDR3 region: CASSPGTGTGYTF. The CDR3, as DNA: TGCGCCAGCAGCCCTGGGACAGGGACTGGCTACACCTTC.